This T cell receptor beta chain was found in a study of identical twins. Study-wide findings and caveats: Insertion counts were lower in abundant cord blood beta clonotypes, a trend that memory repertoires did not show. Potential partial confounding of zero-insertion analyses by invariant MAIT and iNKT cells was noted. Models predicted too little out-of-frame TCR alpha sharing in monozygotic twins. Twins showed weaker excess sharing in their beta out-of-frame sequences.

TCRdb recomputed calls from the 5' RACE reads with MiXCR, one row per CDR3 protein. The repertoire has 220,000 or so distinct CDR3 sequences, roughly 7% of them found once; the top ten carry 3.5% to 4%. Trimming removed 2 bases from V and 4 bases from J; junction bases left unmatched: 7. CDR1 and CDR2 from the germline V gene are LGHNA and YNFKEQ. The CDR3 has 16 residues. This clonotype was seen many times. Its antigen is undetermined. The sample was also linked to a second study, of yellow fever vaccine responses in identical twins.

The sequence was collected from a woman aged 18-35 years in good health. V usage is TRBV4-2 and J usage is TRBJ2-1; TRBD2 matches 8 bases. The sample consisted of memory (CD45RO+) T cells sorted from blood. CDR3 DNA sequence: TGTGCCAGCAGCCAACCCTCCCGGGGGGGTTACAATGAGCAGTTCTTC. This gives the protein CASSQPSRGGYNEQFF.